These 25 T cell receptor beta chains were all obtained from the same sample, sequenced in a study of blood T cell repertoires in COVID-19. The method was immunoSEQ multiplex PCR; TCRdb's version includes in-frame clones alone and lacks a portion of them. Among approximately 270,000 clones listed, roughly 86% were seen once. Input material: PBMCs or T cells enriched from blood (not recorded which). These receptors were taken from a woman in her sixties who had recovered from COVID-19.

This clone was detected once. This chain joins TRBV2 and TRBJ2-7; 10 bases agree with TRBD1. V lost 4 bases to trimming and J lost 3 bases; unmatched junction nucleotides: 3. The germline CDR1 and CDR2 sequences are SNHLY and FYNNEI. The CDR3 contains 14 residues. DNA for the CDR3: TGTGCCAGCAGTGGCGGACAGGGGGTCTACGAGCAGTACTTC. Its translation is CASSGGQGVYEQYF.

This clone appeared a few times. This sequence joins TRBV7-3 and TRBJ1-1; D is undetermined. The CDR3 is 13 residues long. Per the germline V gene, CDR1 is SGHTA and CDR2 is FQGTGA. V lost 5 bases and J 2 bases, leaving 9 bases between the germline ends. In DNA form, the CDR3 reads TGTGCCAGCAGCGCAACAAGAAACACTGAAGCTTTCTTT. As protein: CASSATRNTEAFF.

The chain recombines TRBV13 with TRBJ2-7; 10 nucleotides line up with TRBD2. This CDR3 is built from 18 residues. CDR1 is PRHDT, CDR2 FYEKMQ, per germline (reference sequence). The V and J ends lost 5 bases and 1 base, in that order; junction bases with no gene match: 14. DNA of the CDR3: TGTGCCAGCAGCAGCCTGAGCGGGAGGGCCGCTGGGTCCTACGAGCAGTACTTC. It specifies CASSSLSGRAAGSYEQYF. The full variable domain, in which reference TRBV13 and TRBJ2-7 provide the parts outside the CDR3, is AAGVIQSPRHLIKEKRETATLKCYPIPRHDTVYWYQQGPGQDPQFLISFYEKMQSDKGSIPDRFSAQQFSDYHSELNMSSLELGDSALYFCASSSLSGRAAGSYEQYFGPGTRLTVT.

CDR3 residues: CAWSPGGGGETQYF. CDR3 sequence (DNA): TGTGCCTGGAGTCCTGGCGGAGGTGGGGAGACCCAGTACTTC. The genes are TRBV30 and TRBJ2-5, with D possibly TRBD2 on 5 matching bases. V was trimmed by 2 bases and J by 5 bases, leaving 15 bases between them. The CDR3 consists of 14 residues. Germline assignment: CDR1 GTSNPN and CDR2 SVGIG (reference sequence).

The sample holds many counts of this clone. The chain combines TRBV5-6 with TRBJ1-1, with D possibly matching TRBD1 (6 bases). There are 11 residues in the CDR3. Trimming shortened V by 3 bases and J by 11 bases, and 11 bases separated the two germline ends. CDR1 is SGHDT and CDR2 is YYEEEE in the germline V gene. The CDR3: CASSYRVEAFF. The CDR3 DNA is TGTGCCAGCAGCTACAGGGTAGAGGCTTTCTTT.

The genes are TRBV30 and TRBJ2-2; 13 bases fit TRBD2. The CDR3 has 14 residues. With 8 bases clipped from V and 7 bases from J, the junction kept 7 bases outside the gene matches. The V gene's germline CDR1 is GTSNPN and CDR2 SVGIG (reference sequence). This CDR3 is CARTSGSMNGELFF. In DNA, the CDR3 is TGTGCCCGGACTAGCGGGAGTATGAACGGGGAGCTGTTTTTT. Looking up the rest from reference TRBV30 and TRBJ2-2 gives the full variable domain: SQTIHQWPATLVQPVGSPLSLECTVEGTSNPNLYWYRQAAGRGLQLLFYSVGIGQISSEVPQNLSASRPQDRQFILSSKKLLLSDSGFYLCARTSGSMNGELFFGEGSRLTVL.

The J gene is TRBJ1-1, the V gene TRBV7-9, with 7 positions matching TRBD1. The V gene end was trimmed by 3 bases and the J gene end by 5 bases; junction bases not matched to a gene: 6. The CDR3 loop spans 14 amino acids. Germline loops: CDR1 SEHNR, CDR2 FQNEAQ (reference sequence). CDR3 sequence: CASSFPGQLTEAFF. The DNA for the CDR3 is TGTGCCAGCAGCTTTCCGGGACAGCTGACTGAAGCTTTCTTT.

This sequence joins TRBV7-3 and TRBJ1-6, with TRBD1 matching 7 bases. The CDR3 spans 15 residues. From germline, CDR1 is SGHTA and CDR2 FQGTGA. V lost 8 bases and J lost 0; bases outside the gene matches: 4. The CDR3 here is CASGTESSYNSPLHF. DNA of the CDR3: TGTGCCAGCGGGACAGAGAGCTCCTATAATTCACCCCTCCACTTT.

CDR3 sequence: CASSQDWADEQYF. In nucleotides, the CDR3 is TGCGCCAGCAGCCAAGATTGGGCTGACGAGCAGTACTTC. The chain combines TRBV4-1 with TRBJ2-7; D remains ambiguous. The V end was cut by 0 bases, the J end by 5 bases, with 8 bases between. Germline-derived CDR1 and CDR2 are MGHRA and YSYEKL. This CDR3 contains 13 residues.

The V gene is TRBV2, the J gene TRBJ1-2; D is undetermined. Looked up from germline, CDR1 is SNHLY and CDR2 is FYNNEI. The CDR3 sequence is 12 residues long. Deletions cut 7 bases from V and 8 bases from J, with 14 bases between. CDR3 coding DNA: TGTGCCAGCAAAACAGCTGCGCGAGGCTACACCTTC. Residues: CASKTAARGYTF.

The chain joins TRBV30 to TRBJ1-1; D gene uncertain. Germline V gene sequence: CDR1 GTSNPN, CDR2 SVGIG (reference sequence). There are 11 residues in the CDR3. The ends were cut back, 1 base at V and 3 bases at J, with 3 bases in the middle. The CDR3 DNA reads TGTGCCTGGAGTGCGTACACTGAAGCTTTCTTT. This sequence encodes CAWSAYTEAFF.

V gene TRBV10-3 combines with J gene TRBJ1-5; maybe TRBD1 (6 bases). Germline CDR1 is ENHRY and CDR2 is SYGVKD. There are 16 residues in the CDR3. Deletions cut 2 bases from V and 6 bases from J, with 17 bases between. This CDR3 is CAISESAQGVFQPQHF. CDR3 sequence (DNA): TGTGCCATCAGTGAGAGCGCACAGGGAGTATTTCAGCCCCAGCATTTT.

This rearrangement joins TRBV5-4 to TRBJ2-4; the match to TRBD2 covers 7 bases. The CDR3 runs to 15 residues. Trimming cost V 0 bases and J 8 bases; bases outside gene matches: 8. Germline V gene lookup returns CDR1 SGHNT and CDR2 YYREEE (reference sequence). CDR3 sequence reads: CASSLGGAGDYIQYF. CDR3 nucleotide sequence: TGTGCCAGCAGCTTGGGCGGGGCGGGAGATTACATTCAGTACTTC.

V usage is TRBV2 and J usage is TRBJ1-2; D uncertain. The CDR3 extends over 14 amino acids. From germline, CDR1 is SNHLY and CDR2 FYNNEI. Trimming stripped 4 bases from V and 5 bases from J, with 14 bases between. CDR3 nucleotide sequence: TGTGCCAGCAGTGTCGGGGTCGTAGGGTATGGCTACACCTTC. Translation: CASSVGVVGYGYTF.

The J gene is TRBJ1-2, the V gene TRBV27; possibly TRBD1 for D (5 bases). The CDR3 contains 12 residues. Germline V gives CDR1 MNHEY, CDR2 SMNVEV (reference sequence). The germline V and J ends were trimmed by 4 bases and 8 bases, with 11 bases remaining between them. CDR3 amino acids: CASSSQGWGYTF. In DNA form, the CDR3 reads TGTGCCAGCAGTTCCCAGGGTTGGGGCTACACCTTC.

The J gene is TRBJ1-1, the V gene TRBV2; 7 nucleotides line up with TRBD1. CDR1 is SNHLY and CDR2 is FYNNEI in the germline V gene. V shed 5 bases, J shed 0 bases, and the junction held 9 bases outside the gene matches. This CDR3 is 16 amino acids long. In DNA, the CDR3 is TGTGCCAGCAGTCCAGGGGGAACTAGACTGAACACTGAAGCTTTCTTT. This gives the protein CASSPGGTRLNTEAFF.

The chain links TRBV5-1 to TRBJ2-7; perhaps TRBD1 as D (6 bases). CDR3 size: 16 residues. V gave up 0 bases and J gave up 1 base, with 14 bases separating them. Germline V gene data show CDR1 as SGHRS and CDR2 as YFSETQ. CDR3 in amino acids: CASSLGATGQSYEQYF. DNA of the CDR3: TGCGCCAGCAGCTTGGGCGCGACAGGTCAATCCTACGAGCAGTACTTC.

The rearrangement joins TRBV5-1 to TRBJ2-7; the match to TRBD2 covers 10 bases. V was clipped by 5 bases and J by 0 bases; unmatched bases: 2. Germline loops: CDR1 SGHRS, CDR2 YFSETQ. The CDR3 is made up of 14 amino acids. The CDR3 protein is CASSGTSASYEQYF. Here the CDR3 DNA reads TGCGCCAGCAGTGGGACTAGCGCCTCCTACGAGCAGTACTTC.

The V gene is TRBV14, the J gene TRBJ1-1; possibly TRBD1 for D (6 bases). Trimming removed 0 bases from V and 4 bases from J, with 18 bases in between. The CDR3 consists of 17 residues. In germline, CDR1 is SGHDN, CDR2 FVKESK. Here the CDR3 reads CASSQDRGRAGGTEAFF. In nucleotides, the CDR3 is TGTGCCAGCAGCCAAGATAGGGGGAGGGCTGGAGGCACTGAAGCTTTCTTT.

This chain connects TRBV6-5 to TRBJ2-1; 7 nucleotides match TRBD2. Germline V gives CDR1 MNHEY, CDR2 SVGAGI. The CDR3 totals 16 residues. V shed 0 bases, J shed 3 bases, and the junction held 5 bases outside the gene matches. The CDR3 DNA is TGTGCCAGCAGTTACTCTAGGACTAGAATCTACAATGAGCAGTTCTTC. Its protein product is CASSYSRTRIYNEQFF.

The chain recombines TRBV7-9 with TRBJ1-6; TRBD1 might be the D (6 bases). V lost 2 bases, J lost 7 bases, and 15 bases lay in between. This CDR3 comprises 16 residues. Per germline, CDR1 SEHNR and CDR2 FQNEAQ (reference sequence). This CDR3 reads CASSLSMTGGNSPLHF. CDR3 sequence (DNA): TGTGCCAGCAGCTTATCTATGACAGGCGGAAATTCACCCCTCCACTTT.

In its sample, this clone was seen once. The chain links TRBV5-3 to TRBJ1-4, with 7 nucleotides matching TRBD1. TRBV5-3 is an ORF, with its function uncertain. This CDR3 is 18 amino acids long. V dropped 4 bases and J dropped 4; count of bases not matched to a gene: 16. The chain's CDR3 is CARSLLTGTALSNEKLFF. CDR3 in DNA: TGTGCCAGAAGCCTCCTGACCGGGACAGCCCTTAGTAATGAAAAACTGTTTTTT.

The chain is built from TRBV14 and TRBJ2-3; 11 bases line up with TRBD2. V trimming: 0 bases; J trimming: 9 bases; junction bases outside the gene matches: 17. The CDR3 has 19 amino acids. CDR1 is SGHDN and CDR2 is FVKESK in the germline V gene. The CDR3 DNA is TGTGCCAGCAGCCAAGAGGCCCTCTGGGGACTAGCGGAGGCAGGGACGCAGTATTTT. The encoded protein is CASSQEALWGLAEAGTQYF.

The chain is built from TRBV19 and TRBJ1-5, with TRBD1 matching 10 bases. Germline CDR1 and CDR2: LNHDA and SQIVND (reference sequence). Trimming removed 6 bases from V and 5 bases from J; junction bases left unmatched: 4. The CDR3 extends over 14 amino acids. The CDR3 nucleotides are TGTGCCAGTAGCCCGACAGGGGGCTATCAGCCCCAGCATTTT. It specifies CASSPTGGYQPQHF.

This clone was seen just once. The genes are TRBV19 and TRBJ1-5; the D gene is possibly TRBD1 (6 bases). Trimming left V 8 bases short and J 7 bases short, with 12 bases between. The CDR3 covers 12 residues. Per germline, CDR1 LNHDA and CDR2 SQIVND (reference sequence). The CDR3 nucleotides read TGTGCCAGTGCAGGGGTCGGGCAGCCCCAGCATTTT. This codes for CASAGVGQPQHF.